The 3 T cell receptor beta chains presented below share a single source sample, sequenced in a study of CD8+CD57+ T cells in acquired aplastic anemia. TCR beta VDJ and CDR3 profiling used genomic DNA as template. TCRdb reanalysed the reads using MiXCR and keeps one entry per CDR3 protein. The sample consists of approximately 250,000 distinct CDR3 sequences, about 80% of them appearing once. Those patients picked for sequencing had displayed CD8+CD57+ cell expansion on flow cytometry. Sequencing was carried out using sorted CD4+, CD8+, or CD8+CD57+ T cells (not recorded which) from PBMCs. These receptors were collected from a human donor with aplastic anemia.

The chain employs TRBV2 and TRBJ1-2; D unresolved. The V end lost 9 bases, the J end lost 7 bases, and 15 bases lay between the germline ends. This CDR3 is 12 amino acids long. The germline V gene has CDR1 SNHLY and CDR2 FYNNEI. In nucleotides, the CDR3 is TGTGCCAGTAGCGCAACACACTCTGGCTACACCTTC. Amino acids: CASSATHSGYTF.

Comment on this clonotype: The missing conserved phenylalanine or tryptophan at the end of this CDR3 makes a read error likely. The chain links TRBV20-1 to TRBJ1-2, with no clear D. V lost 3 bases and J lost 5, with 10 bases in between. Germline V CDR1 and CDR2: DFQATT, SNEGSKA (reference sequence). The CDR3 extends over 12 amino acids. The CDR3 sequence is CSASKSQYGYTC. CDR3 coding DNA: TGCAGTGCTAGTAAGTCCCAATATGGCTACACCTGC.

This clonotype was seen only a few times. The germline gene is not matched at one end of the junction; a read error may be the cause. This rearrangement joins TRBV9 to TRBJ2-1; 9 nucleotides line up with TRBD2. This CDR3 is 16 amino acids long. Germline V CDR1 and CDR2: SGDLS, YYNGEE. The CDR3 spells CASGVERSGGSDEQFF. CDR3 in DNA: TGTGCCAGCGGCGTTGAAAGAAGCGGGGGGAGCGATGAGCAGTTCTTC. Combining the CDR3 with reference TRBV9 and TRBJ2-1 gives the whole variable domain DSGVTQTPKHLITATGQRVTLRCSPRSGDLSVYWYQQSLDQGLQFLIQYYNGEERAKGNILERFSAQQFPDLHSELNLSSLELGDSALYFCASGVERSGGSDEQFFGPGTRLTVL.